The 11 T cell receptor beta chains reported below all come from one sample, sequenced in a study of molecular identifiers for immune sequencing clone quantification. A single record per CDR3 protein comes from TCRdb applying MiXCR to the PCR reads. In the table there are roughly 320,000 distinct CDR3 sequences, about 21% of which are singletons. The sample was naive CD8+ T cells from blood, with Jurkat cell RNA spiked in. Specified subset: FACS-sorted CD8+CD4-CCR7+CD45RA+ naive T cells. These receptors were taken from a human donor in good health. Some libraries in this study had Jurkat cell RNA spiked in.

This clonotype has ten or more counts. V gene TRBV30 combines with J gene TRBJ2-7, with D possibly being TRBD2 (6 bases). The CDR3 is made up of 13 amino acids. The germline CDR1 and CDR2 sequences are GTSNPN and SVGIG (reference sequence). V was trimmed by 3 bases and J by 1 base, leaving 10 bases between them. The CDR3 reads CAWSTSGSYEQYF. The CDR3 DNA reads TGTGCCTGGAGCACGAGCGGGTCCTACGAGCAGTACTTC.

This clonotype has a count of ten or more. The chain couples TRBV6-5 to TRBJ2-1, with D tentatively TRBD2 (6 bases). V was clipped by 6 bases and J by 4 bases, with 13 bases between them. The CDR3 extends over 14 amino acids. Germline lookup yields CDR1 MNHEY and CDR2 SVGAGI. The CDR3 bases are TGTGCCAGCAGGGGGGTAGCGGATTACAATGAGCAGTTCTTC. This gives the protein CASRGVADYNEQFF.

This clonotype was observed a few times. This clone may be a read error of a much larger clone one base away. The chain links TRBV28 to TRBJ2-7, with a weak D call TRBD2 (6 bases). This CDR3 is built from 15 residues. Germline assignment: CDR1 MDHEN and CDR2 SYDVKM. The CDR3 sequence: CANSLRDGGTYEQYF. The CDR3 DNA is TGTGCCAACAGTTTGCGGGACGGCGGGACCTACGAGCAGTACTTC.

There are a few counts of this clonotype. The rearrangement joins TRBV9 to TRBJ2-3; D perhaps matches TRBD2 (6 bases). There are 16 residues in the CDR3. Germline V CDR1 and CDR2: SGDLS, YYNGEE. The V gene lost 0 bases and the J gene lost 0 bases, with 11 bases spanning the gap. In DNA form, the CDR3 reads TGTGCCAGCAGCGTAGAAGCGGGCGATAGCACAGATACGCAGTATTTT. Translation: CASSVEAGDSTDTQYF. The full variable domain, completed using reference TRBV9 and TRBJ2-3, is DSGVTQTPKHLITATGQRVTLRCSPRSGDLSVYWYQQSLDQGLQFLIQYYNGEERAKGNILERFSAQQFPDLHSELNLSSLELGDSALYFCASSVEAGDSTDTQYFGPGTRLTVL.

CDR3 region: CASSSLGDPDGAFF. Here the CDR3 DNA reads TGTGCCAGCAGTTCTCTCGGAGATCCGGATGGGGCTTTCTTT. The chain is built from TRBV27 and TRBJ1-1; D is unclear. Deletions cut 4 bases from V and 11 bases from J, with 20 bases between. Germline V gene data show CDR1 as MNHEY and CDR2 as SMNVEV (reference sequence). The CDR3 contains 14 residues.

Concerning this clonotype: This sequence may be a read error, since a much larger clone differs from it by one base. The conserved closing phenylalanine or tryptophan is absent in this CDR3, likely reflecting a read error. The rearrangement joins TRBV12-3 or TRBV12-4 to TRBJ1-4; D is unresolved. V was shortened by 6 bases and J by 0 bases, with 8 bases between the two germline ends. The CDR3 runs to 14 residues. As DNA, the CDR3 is TGTGCCAGCAGATCCACCGCAACTAATGAAAAACTGTTTCTT. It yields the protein CASRSTATNEKLFL.

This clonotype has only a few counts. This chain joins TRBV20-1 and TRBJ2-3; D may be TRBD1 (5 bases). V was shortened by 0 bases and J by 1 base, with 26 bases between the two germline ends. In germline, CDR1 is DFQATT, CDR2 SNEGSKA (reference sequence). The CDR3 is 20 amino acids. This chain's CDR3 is CSARDVGRATRRHGTDTQYF. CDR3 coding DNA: TGCAGTGCTAGAGATGTGGGCAGGGCAACCCGTCGCCACGGCACAGATACGCAGTATTTT.

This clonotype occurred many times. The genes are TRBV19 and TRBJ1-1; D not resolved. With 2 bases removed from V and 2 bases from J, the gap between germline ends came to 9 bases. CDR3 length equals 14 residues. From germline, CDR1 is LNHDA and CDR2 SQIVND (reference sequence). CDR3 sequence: CASSITGVNTEAFF. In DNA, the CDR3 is TGTGCCAGTAGTATAACCGGGGTCAACACTGAAGCTTTCTTT.

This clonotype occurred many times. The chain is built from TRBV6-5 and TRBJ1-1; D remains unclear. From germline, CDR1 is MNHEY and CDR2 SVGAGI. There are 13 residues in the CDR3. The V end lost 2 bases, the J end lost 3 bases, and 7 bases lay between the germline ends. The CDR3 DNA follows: TGTGCCAGCAGTTACGGAATAGACACTGAAGCTTTCTTT. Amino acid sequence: CASSYGIDTEAFF.

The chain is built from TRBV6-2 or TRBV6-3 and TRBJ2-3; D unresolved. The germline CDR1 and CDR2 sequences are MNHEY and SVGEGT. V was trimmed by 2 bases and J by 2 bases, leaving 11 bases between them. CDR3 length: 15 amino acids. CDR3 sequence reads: CASSYKRLNTDTQYF. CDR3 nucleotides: TGTGCCAGCAGTTACAAACGGCTTAACACAGATACGCAGTATTTT.

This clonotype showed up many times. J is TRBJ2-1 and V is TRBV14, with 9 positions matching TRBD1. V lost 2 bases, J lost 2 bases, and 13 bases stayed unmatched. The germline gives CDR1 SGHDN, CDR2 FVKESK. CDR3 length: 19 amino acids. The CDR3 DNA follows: TGTGCCAGCAGCCAATCATATGAAAGGACAGGGGCCACCTACAATGAGCAGTTCTTC. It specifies CASSQSYERTGATYNEQFF.